Each of the 3 T cell receptor beta chains below was sequenced from the same sample in a study of CD8+ T cells in alopecia areata. The treatment was: oral pan-JAK inhibitor, 5-10 mg twice daily. Once RNA had been extracted, it was reverse transcribed into cDNA to act as the sequencing template. Profiling relied on immunoSEQ multiplex PCR, and the TCRdb table lists in-frame clones only, not all of them. The sample comprises about 190,000 clones, 60% of which are singletons, and less than 0.8% rests with the top ten. This specimen consisted of CD4+ T cells sorted from blood, obtained at week 4, from a patient treated with tofacitinib. The receptors originated from a human donor with alopecia areata.

V and J are TRBV7-2 and TRBJ2-7, with 9 bases aligning to TRBD1. J gave up 4 bases and V 0 bases, and 4 bases lay outside the gene matches. The CDR3 is made up of 15 amino acids. Germline V CDR1 and CDR2: SGHTA, FQGNSA. The CDR3 region has the DNA TGTGCCAGCAGCTTAGCGGGGGGACAGGGATACGAGCAGTACTTC. It codes for CASSLAGGQGYEQYF.

The rearrangement uses TRBV6-5 and TRBJ1-5, with D possibly matching TRBD1 (5 bases). Deletions cut 6 bases from V and 9 bases from J, with 15 bases between. This CDR3 is built from 13 residues. Germline CDR1 is MNHEY and CDR2 is SVGAGI. The CDR3 region is CASRRTPEGPQHF. The DNA of the CDR3 is TGTGCCAGCAGAAGGACACCTGAGGGGCCCCAGCATTTT.

J is TRBJ2-7 and V is TRBV29-1, with 8 bases fitting TRBD2. Germline loops: CDR1 SQVTM, CDR2 ANQGSEA. This CDR3 spans 11 amino acids. J gave up 5 bases and V 7 bases, and 4 bases lay outside the gene matches. CDR3 bases: TGCAGCGCCTCGGGGGGGGACGAGCAGTACTTC. Encoded protein: CSASGGDEQYF.